Listed here are 20 T cell receptor beta chains from one sample, sequenced in a study of blood T cell repertoires in COVID-19. Repertoires were generated with immunoSEQ multiplex PCR, while TCRdb's copy carries only in-frame clones and drops some. The sample lists 150,000 to 200,000 clones, about 85% occurring once. What was sequenced was peripheral blood. The source is a woman in her sixties with acute or convalescent COVID-19.

CDR3 DNA sequence: TGTGCCATCAGTGGGCACAGTTCCTACGAGCAGTACGTC. As protein: CAISGHSSYEQYV. The chain couples TRBV10-3 to TRBJ2-7; D is undetermined. Germline assignment: CDR1 ENHRY and CDR2 SYGVKD. Trimming pared 4 bases from V and 1 base from J, leaving 8 bases between. The CDR3 spans 13 residues.

This chain links TRBV28 with TRBJ1-3; tentative D call: TRBD1 (6 bases). The CDR3 has 16 residues. CDR1 and CDR2 (germline): MDHEN, SYDVKM. V was cut by 3 bases and J by 0 bases, with 12 bases left in between. CDR3 sequence (DNA): TGTGCCAGCAGTTTCGTGGACAGCTACTCTGGAAACACCATATATTTT. Its protein is CASSFVDSYSGNTIYF.

The chain employs TRBV9 and TRBJ1-3; D call uncertain. V lost 0 bases and J 4 bases, leaving 8 bases between the germline ends. This CDR3 comprises 14 residues. The germline V gene encodes CDR1 SGDLS and CDR2 YYNGEE. The CDR3 region is CASSVEARGNTIYF. The CDR3 DNA sequence: TGTGCCAGCAGCGTAGAAGCACGAGGAAACACCATATATTTT.

V usage is TRBV19 and J usage is TRBJ2-3; TRBD2 matches 7 bases. The V gene's germline CDR1 is LNHDA and CDR2 SQIVND (reference sequence). The CDR3 is 16 amino acids. The V segment lost 0 bases and the J segment 4 bases; nucleotides outside the gene matches: 7. CDR3 sequence: CASSIDHLGGSDTQYF. For the CDR3, the DNA is TGTGCCAGTAGTATAGATCACCTGGGAGGGTCAGATACGCAGTATTTT.

The chain combines TRBV3-1 (or the pseudogene TRBV3-2) with TRBJ1-2, with 7 bases that match TRBD1. This CDR3 region has 13 residues. V trimming: 6 bases; J trimming: 8 bases; junction bases outside the gene matches: 9. The germline CDR1 and CDR2 sequences are LGHDT and YNNKEL (reference sequence). The CDR3 nucleotides are TGTGCCAGCAGGCAGACAGGGTTGAACGGCTACACCTTC. It specifies CASRQTGLNGYTF.

This sequence joins TRBV28 and TRBJ2-7, with D possibly TRBD2 on 6 matching bases. From germline, CDR1 is MDHEN and CDR2 SYDVKM. The V gene lost 10 bases and the J gene lost 0 bases, with 28 bases spanning the gap. The CDR3 totals 18 residues. The CDR3 DNA sequence: TGTGCCACCAACTCACGTAGGGCACGTCCGGACTACTCCTACGAGCAGTACTTC. This translates into CATNSRRARPDYSYEQYF. Drawing the rest from reference TRBV28 and TRBJ2-7, the complete variable domain is DVKVTQSSRYLVKRTGEKVFLECVQDMDHENMFWYRQDPGLGLRLIYFSYDVKMKEKGDIPEGYSVSREKKERFSLILESASTNQTSMYLCATNSRRARPDYSYEQYFGPGTRLTVT.

The rearrangement uses TRBV11-2 and TRBJ2-4; 8 bases align to TRBD2. The J segment lost 3 bases and the V segment lost 0 bases, leaving 10 bases of the junction unmatched. Germline assignment: CDR1 SGHAT and CDR2 FQNNGV. The length of the CDR3 is 18 residues. The CDR3 loop reads CASSLDQVGRAGKNIQYF. The CDR3 DNA follows: TGTGCCAGCAGCTTAGATCAGGTCGGGAGGGCTGGCAAAAACATTCAGTACTTC.

The chain joins TRBV10-3 to TRBJ1-1; possibly TRBD1 for D (6 bases). This CDR3 region has 14 residues. Per germline, CDR1 ENHRY and CDR2 SYGVKD. V lost 6 bases, J lost 5 bases, and 16 bases lay in between. The CDR3, as DNA: TGTGCCATCAGAGGCCTACAGGGTGAGACTGAAGCTTTCTTT. This encodes CAIRGLQGETEAFF.

Details on this clone: Other DNA sequences of this sample code for an identical CDR3. The chain employs TRBV27 and TRBJ2-5; the D is unclear. V dropped 3 bases and J dropped 3 bases, with 8 bases sitting between them. Germline CDR1 and CDR2: MNHEY and SMNVEV (reference sequence). The CDR3 is 13 amino acids. This CDR3 reads CASSFGGEETQYF. The DNA of the CDR3 is TGTGCCAGCAGTTTCGGCGGAGAAGAGACCCAGTACTTC.

The chain uses TRBV30 and TRBJ1-1; D gene uncertain. The germline V gene has CDR1 GTSNPN and CDR2 SVGIG (reference sequence). V lost 0 bases to trimming and J lost 4 bases, with 9 bases between them. The CDR3 consists of 13 residues. CDR3 DNA: TGTGCCTGGAGTGTAAGAGAGGCCACTGAAGCTTTCTTT. Translated: CAWSVREATEAFF.

The chain links TRBV6-5 to TRBJ2-3; 9 nucleotides line up with TRBD2. Germline V CDR1 and CDR2: MNHEY, SVGAGI. Losses at the gene ends were 5 bases for V and 0 bases for J; bases not matched to a gene: 0. The CDR3 totals 14 residues. DNA of the CDR3: TGTGCCAGCAGTCTAGCGGGGAGCACAGATACGCAGTATTTT. Translated: CASSLAGSTDTQYF.

To note about this clone: An end of the junction differs from the germline gene, which may be a read error. The chain recombines TRBV5-4 with TRBJ1-2; TRBD1 is a possible D gene (6 bases). The CDR3 has 13 amino acids. Germline V gene sequence: CDR1 SGHNT, CDR2 YYREEE (reference sequence). The DNA of the CDR3 is TGTGCCAGCAGCTTGGGCCCGGGACAACAGGCGAGCTTC. Its translation: CASSLGPGQQASF.

This sequence joins TRBV27 and TRBJ2-1; D gene ambiguous. This CDR3 contains 12 residues. Germline loops: CDR1 MNHEY, CDR2 SMNVEV (reference sequence). Trimming pared 6 bases from V and 7 bases from J, leaving 10 bases between. CDR3: CASRLKSNEQFF. CDR3 nucleotide sequence: TGTGCCAGCAGACTAAAATCAAATGAGCAGTTCTTC.

This chain connects TRBV29-1 to TRBJ1-2; maybe TRBD1 (6 bases). Germline V gene sequence: CDR1 SQVTM, CDR2 ANQGSEA. The CDR3 runs 13 residues. V was shortened by 5 bases and J by 8 bases, with 18 bases between the two germline ends. The CDR3 DNA is TGCAGCGTTAGCTCCTACAGGGCAGGGGGCTACACCTTC. Its translation: CSVSSYRAGGYTF.

The chain employs TRBV27 and TRBJ2-3; D possibly corresponds to TRBD2 (6 bases). CDR3 size: 14 residues. In germline, CDR1 is MNHEY, CDR2 SMNVEV (reference sequence). Trimming shortened V by 2 bases and J by 4 bases, and 10 bases separated the two germline ends. In DNA form, the CDR3 reads TGTGCCAGCAGTTTAGTGGACTATTCAGATACGCAGTATTTT. Translating gives CASSLVDYSDTQYF.

The rearrangement joins TRBV12-3 or TRBV12-4 to TRBJ1-1, with 7 bases lining up with TRBD1. Trimming cost V 1 base and J 8 bases; bases outside gene matches: 4. This CDR3 region has 13 residues. The CDR3 bases are TGTGCCAGCAGTTTAGACGGACAGGCGGAAGCTTTCTTT. Its translation is CASSLDGQAEAFF.

The rearrangement joins TRBV12-5 to TRBJ2-1, with a weak D call TRBD2 (5 bases). Germline V gives CDR1 LGHNT, CDR2 FRNRAP. V lost 2 bases and J lost 3, with 11 bases in between. This CDR3 is 15 amino acids long. The CDR3 protein is CASGLPRTLYNEQFF. Here the CDR3 DNA reads TGTGCTAGTGGTTTGCCCCGGACTCTCTACAATGAGCAGTTCTTC.

The table lists this clone with a few counts. The CDR3 bases are TGTGCTAGTGGTTTGGCCCTGACAGGGTTCGCAGATACGCAGTATTTT. Residues: CASGLALTGFADTQYF. V gene TRBV12-5 combines with J gene TRBJ2-3; 7 bases are a match to TRBD1. The CDR3 has 16 amino acids. CDR1 LGHNT and CDR2 FRNRAP come from the germline V gene. V shed 1 base, J shed 4 bases, and the junction held 8 bases outside the gene matches.

The chain couples TRBV5-1 to TRBJ1-6; no clear D gene. CDR1 is SGHRS, CDR2 YFSETQ, per germline. The CDR3 is made up of 14 amino acids. V was shortened by 0 bases and J by 8 bases, with 9 bases between the two germline ends. CDR3 region: CASSLGQSDSPLHF. DNA for the CDR3: TGCGCCAGCAGCTTGGGGCAGTCAGATTCACCCCTCCACTTT. Variable domain in full (rest from reference TRBV5-1 and TRBJ1-6): KAGVTQTPRYLIKTRGQQVTLSCSPISGHRSVSWYQQTPGQGLQFLFEYFSETQRNKGNFPGRFSGRQFSNSRSEMNVSTLELGDSALYLCASSLGQSDSPLHFGNGTRLTVT.

The V and J genes are TRBV3-1 (or the pseudogene TRBV3-2) and TRBJ1-1; D unresolved. Germline V gene lookup returns CDR1 LGHDT and CDR2 YNNKEL (reference sequence). The CDR3 covers 15 residues. The germline V and J ends were trimmed by 1 base and 1 base, with 10 bases remaining between them. CDR3: CASSQVVLKNTEAFF. Written as DNA, the CDR3 is TGTGCCAGCAGCCAAGTCGTACTAAAGAACACTGAAGCTTTCTTT.